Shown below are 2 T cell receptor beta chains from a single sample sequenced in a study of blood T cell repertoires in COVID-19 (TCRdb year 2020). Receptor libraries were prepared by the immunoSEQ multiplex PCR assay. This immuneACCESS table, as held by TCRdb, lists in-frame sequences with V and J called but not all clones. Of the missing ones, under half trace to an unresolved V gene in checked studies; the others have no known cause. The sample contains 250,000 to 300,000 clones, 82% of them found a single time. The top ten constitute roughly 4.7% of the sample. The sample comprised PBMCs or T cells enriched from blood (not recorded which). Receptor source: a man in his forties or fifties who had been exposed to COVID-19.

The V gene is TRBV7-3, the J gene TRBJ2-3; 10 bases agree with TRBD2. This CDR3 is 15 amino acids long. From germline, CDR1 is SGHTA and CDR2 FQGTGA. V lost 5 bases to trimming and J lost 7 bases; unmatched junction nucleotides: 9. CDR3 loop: CASSPSRAGGNTQYF. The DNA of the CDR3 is TGTGCCAGCAGCCCGTCTCGAGCGGGAGGGAATACGCAGTATTTT.

CDR3 residues: CASSYASGIGETQYF. The CDR3, as DNA: TGTGCCAGCAGTTACGCGTCGGGAATAGGGGAGACCCAGTACTTC. This chain joins TRBV6-5 and TRBJ2-5; D is possibly TRBD2 (5 bases). The germline V gene has CDR1 MNHEY and CDR2 SVGAGI. This CDR3 has 15 residues. Trimming cost V 2 bases and J 5 bases, with 15 bases left between them.